There are a few counts of the clone carrying this T cell receptor beta chain. This sample is part of a study of blood T cell repertoires in COVID-19. Study-wide context: PBMCs, B-cell-depleted T cells, or T cells provided the cDNA or gDNA that made up the material.

After removal of 0 bases from V and 0 bases from J, the junction contained 26 bases not matched to a gene. This CDR3 has 24 amino acids. The germline CDR1 and CDR2 sequences are SGHRS and YFSETQ. Per the authors' pipeline: Estimated nucleated cell counts came from reference gene primer amplification. The method was immunoSEQ multiplex PCR; TCRdb's version includes in-frame clones alone and lacks a portion of them. V and J calls plus clone size are reproduced from that table; the DNA served to infer D and trimming. The sample holds more than 200,000 clones, approximately 80% seen once. Sequenced sample: peripheral blood. This chain uses TRBV5-1 with TRBJ2-4; 8 positions agree with TRBD2. The TCR originated in a middle-aged woman with active or convalescent COVID-19. The CDR3: CASSLGLFSGTSGLDRLAKNIQYF. The DNA of the CDR3 is TGCGCCAGCAGCTTGGGGCTCTTCTCCGGGACTAGTGGTCTGGATCGTCTAGCCAAAAACATTCAGTACTTC. The complete variable domain, with remaining parts taken from reference TRBV5-1 and TRBJ2-4, reads KAGVTQTPRYLIKTRGQQVTLSCSPISGHRSVSWYQQTPGQGLQFLFEYFSETQRNKGNFPGRFSGRQFSNSRSEMNVSTLELGDSALYLCASSLGLFSGTSGLDRLAKNIQYFGAGTRLSVL.